The 17 T cell receptor beta chains below were found in one sample sequenced in a study of healthy donors' naive CD4 and CD8 T cells. TCR libraries were built from roughly 0.5 ug of total RNA by linear amplification. TCRdb fed the reads into MiXCR, producing one record per CDR3 protein. This table has roughly 200,000 distinct CDR3 sequences, around 80% appearing once. Sequences were obtained from naive CD4+ and CD8+ T cells sorted from blood, pooled from several donors. These receptors originate from a pool of human donors in good health; the sample pools cells from several healthy donors.

This chain uses TRBV6-2 or TRBV6-3 with TRBJ2-5, with TRBD2 matching 9 bases. The length of the CDR3 is 13 residues. J lost 6 bases, V lost 5 bases, and 4 bases had no gene match. Germline CDR1 and CDR2: MNHEY and SVGEGT. The CDR3 loop is CASSLSGSQTQYF. The CDR3 nucleotides are TGTGCCAGCAGTCTTAGCGGGAGTCAGACCCAGTACTTC.

J is TRBJ2-7 and V is TRBV29-1; D not certain. Germline CDR1 reads SQVTM; CDR2 reads ANQGSEA. Trimming stripped 1 base from V and 2 bases from J, with 12 bases between. There are 14 residues in the CDR3. CDR3 loop: CSVEGGQIPYEQYF. The CDR3 region has the DNA TGCAGCGTTGAAGGAGGTCAGATCCCCTACGAGCAGTACTTC.

CDR3 DNA sequence: TGCAGCGTGGGGGACGGAGACGAGCAGTACTTC. Translation gives CSVGDGDEQYF. The genes are TRBV29-1 and TRBJ2-7; perhaps D is TRBD1 or TRBD2 (5 bases each). Per germline, CDR1 SQVTM and CDR2 ANQGSEA. The CDR3 totals 11 residues. V was pared by 6 bases and J by 5 bases, with 11 bases between.

This chain joins TRBV12-3 or TRBV12-4 and TRBJ2-7; no firm D call. V shed 5 bases and J shed 0 bases, with 11 bases lying between them. The CDR3 runs to 14 residues. CDR3 loop: CASSGQTGSYEQYF. CDR3 sequence (DNA): TGTGCCAGCAGTGGGCAGACCGGCTCCTACGAGCAGTACTTC.

This sequence joins TRBV29-1 and TRBJ2-7; D may be TRBD1 or TRBD2 (5 bases each). Germline CDR1 SQVTM, CDR2 ANQGSEA. Trimming cost V 4 bases and J 6 bases, with 16 bases left between them. The CDR3 consists of 13 residues. CDR3 sequence reads: CSVAPVGTGEQYF. The CDR3 DNA follows: TGCAGCGTTGCTCCCGTGGGGACCGGCGAGCAGTACTTC.

The sample holds a few counts of this clonotype. The V gene is TRBV29-1, the J gene TRBJ2-7; D is unclear. V dropped 7 bases and J dropped 2 bases, with 12 bases sitting between them. The CDR3 totals 12 residues. The germline V gene has CDR1 SQVTM and CDR2 ANQGSEA. The CDR3 here is CSGTDGPYEQYF. The CDR3 nucleotides are TGCAGCGGGACGGACGGTCCCTACGAGCAGTACTTC.

This sequence joins TRBV7-9 and TRBJ1-5; maybe TRBD1 (5 bases). Germline V CDR1 and CDR2: SEHNR, FQNEAQ (reference sequence). The V end was cut by 1 base, the J end by 8 bases, with 15 bases between. CDR3 size: 15 residues. CDR3 in DNA: TGTGCCAGCAGCTTAGGGGAGTCAGGGCTGAAGCCCCAGCATTTT. Residues: CASSLGESGLKPQHF.

The genes are TRBV5-4 and TRBJ2-3; D is undetermined. The CDR3 length is 11 residues. CDR1 is SGHNT, CDR2 YYREEE, per germline (reference sequence). V was clipped by 6 bases and J by 2 bases, with 4 bases between them. The CDR3 region has the DNA TGTGCCAGCACCTACACAGATACGCAGTATTTT. Its translation: CASTYTDTQYF.

The sample holds one count of this clonotype. The rearrangement joins TRBV27 to TRBJ2-3; the D gene is possibly TRBD2 (6 bases). V dropped 6 bases and J dropped 4 bases, with 14 bases sitting between them. The CDR3 runs to 14 residues. Germline CDR1 MNHEY, CDR2 SMNVEV (reference sequence). The CDR3 here is CASRGLALSDTQYF. The DNA for the CDR3 is TGTGCCAGCAGGGGTCTAGCGTTGTCAGATACGCAGTATTTT.

V and J are TRBV19 and TRBJ2-1, with 8 bases aligning to TRBD2. From germline, CDR1 is LNHDA and CDR2 SQIVND (reference sequence). The CDR3 runs to 15 residues. Trimming cost V 3 bases and J 4 bases; bases outside gene matches: 5. The CDR3 reads CASSILAGTYNEQFF. The CDR3 bases are TGTGCCAGTAGTATCTTAGCGGGAACTTACAATGAGCAGTTCTTC.

The chain couples TRBV19 to TRBJ2-2; D uncertain. V gave up 2 bases and J gave up 3 bases, with 7 bases separating them. Germline CDR1 is LNHDA and CDR2 is SQIVND (reference sequence). The CDR3 runs to 14 residues. The CDR3 sequence: CASSIYGYTGELFF. The DNA of the CDR3 is TGTGCCAGTAGTATATACGGGTACACCGGGGAGCTGTTTTTT.

The chain employs TRBV20-1 and TRBJ1-5, with D perhaps TRBD1 (5 bases). The CDR3 length is 15 residues. Deletions cut 6 bases from V and 3 bases from J, with 18 bases between. CDR1 and CDR2 from the germline V gene are DFQATT and SNEGSKA (reference sequence). The CDR3 loop reads CSAVDGGSDNQPQHF. The CDR3 bases are TGCAGTGCAGTCGACGGGGGTAGTGACAATCAGCCCCAGCATTTT.

The gene calls are TRBV19 and TRBJ2-7; D is undetermined. V was clipped by 5 bases and J by 3 bases, with 5 bases between them. CDR3 length: 11 amino acids. Germline lookup yields CDR1 LNHDA and CDR2 SQIVND (reference sequence). The CDR3 nucleotides are TGTGCCAGTAGTCAATTCTACGAGCAGTACTTC. Its protein product is CASSQFYEQYF.

This chain joins TRBV19 and TRBJ2-5, with D possibly matching TRBD1 (5 bases). V lost 5 bases and J lost 2, with 6 bases in between. The CDR3 has 12 residues. CDR1 LNHDA and CDR2 SQIVND come from the germline V gene (reference sequence). The CDR3, as DNA: TGTGCCAGTAGTCAGGGTCAAGAGACCCAGTACTTC. It translates to CASSQGQETQYF.

The chain couples TRBV19 to TRBJ1-5; TRBD1 is a possible D gene (6 bases). The CDR3 contains 16 residues. The germline V gene has CDR1 LNHDA and CDR2 SQIVND (reference sequence). V was cut by 1 base and J by 8 bases, with 18 bases left in between. The CDR3: CASSIVMPGGAKPQHF. In DNA form, the CDR3 reads TGTGCCAGTAGTATAGTGATGCCTGGGGGCGCGAAGCCCCAGCATTTT.

The CDR3 coding sequence is TGCAGCGCTTATAGCGGGAGCGACTACGAGCAGTACTTC. Amino acids: CSAYSGSDYEQYF. V and J are TRBV29-1 and TRBJ2-7; 9 positions match TRBD2. V was pared by 7 bases and J by 3 bases, with 7 bases of the junction left unmatched. This CDR3 is built from 13 residues. Germline CDR1 SQVTM, CDR2 ANQGSEA.

The chain has TRBV11-2 and TRBJ2-6, with D possibly being TRBD1 (5 bases). CDR3 length: 15 residues. From germline, CDR1 is SGHAT and CDR2 FQNNGV. Trimming left V 1 base short and J 10 bases short, with 14 bases between. CDR3 DNA: TGTGCCAGCAGCTTAGTTTTAGGTCAGGGAAACGTCCTGACTTTC. It yields the protein CASSLVLGQGNVLTF.